Each of the 19 T cell receptor beta chains below was sequenced from the same sample in a study of OX40 agonist ivuxolimab in advanced cancers. Sequencing used immunoSEQ multiplex PCR; TCRdb keeps in-frame clones, though not all of them. The table records some 25,000 clones, around nine tenths of them present only once. The specimen comprised CD4+ or CD8+ T cells sorted from blood, sampled in a trial of the OX40 agonist ivuxolimab. Receptors were obtained from an adult with an advanced solid tumor such as melanoma, head and neck, liver or kidney cancer.

The chain recombines TRBV5-1 with TRBJ2-3; no clear D. Trimming pared 2 bases from V and 6 bases from J, leaving 10 bases between. CDR3 length: 13 residues. Germline V gene lookup returns CDR1 SGHRS and CDR2 YFSETQ. CDR3 amino acids: CASSLSRLDTQYF. CDR3 DNA: TGCGCCAGCAGCTTAAGTCGGTTGGATACGCAGTATTTT.

V and J are TRBV6-1 and TRBJ2-1, with unresolved D. Trimming pared 1 base from V and 5 bases from J, leaving 12 bases between. This CDR3 comprises 15 residues. Germline CDR1 and CDR2: MNHNS and SASEGT. The CDR3 region is CASSEGPSPNNEQFF. CDR3 nucleotides: TGTGCCAGCAGTGAAGGTCCCTCCCCAAACAATGAGCAGTTCTTC.

The gene calls are TRBV11-3 and TRBJ2-3; perhaps TRBD2 as D (5 bases). The CDR3 extends over 16 amino acids. Germline V gene sequence: CDR1 SGHNT, CDR2 YENEEA. V lost 1 base and J 5 bases, leaving 16 bases between the germline ends. The CDR3: CASSLVSGSGVDTQYF. The DNA of the CDR3 is TGTGCCAGCAGCTTAGTAAGCGGCTCCGGGGTAGATACGCAGTATTTT.

The V and J genes are TRBV7-9 and TRBJ1-5; unclear D gene. Trimming left V 2 bases short and J 0 bases short, with 8 bases between. The CDR3 covers 15 residues. The germline gives CDR1 SEHNR, CDR2 FQNEAQ (reference sequence). CDR3 sequence reads: CASSLSSYSNQPQHF. Written as DNA, the CDR3 is TGTGCCAGCAGCTTAAGCAGCTATAGCAATCAGCCCCAGCATTTT.

The chain employs TRBV18 and TRBJ2-7; D gene uncertain. V was clipped by 3 bases and J by 2 bases, with 14 bases between them. Germline V CDR1 and CDR2: KGHSH, LQKENI. The CDR3 has 15 amino acids. The CDR3: CASSPGQVPPYEQYF. CDR3 sequence (DNA): TGTGCCAGCTCACCCGGGCAGGTTCCACCCTACGAGCAGTACTTC.

The V gene is TRBV19, the J gene TRBJ2-3; 9 bases match TRBD2. Germline CDR1 LNHDA, CDR2 SQIVND (reference sequence). The CDR3 extends over 16 amino acids. The V gene end was trimmed by 5 bases and the J gene end by 0 bases; junction bases not matched to a gene: 6. This CDR3 is CASSSWTSVSTDTQYF. The CDR3 nucleotides are TGTGCCAGTAGTTCCTGGACTAGCGTGAGCACAGATACGCAGTATTTT.

The V and J genes are TRBV7-9 and TRBJ1-4; D perhaps matches TRBD1 (6 bases). Germline lookup yields CDR1 SEHNR and CDR2 FQNEAQ (reference sequence). The CDR3 runs 15 residues. V gave up 5 bases and J gave up 7 bases, with 17 bases separating them. Written as DNA, the CDR3 is TGTGCCAGCAGCCCCCCCGGAGGGGGGGGTGAAAAACTGTTTTTT. This translates into CASSPPGGGGEKLFF.

The rearrangement joins TRBV7-9 to TRBJ1-2; 9 nucleotides line up with TRBD1. CDR1 is SEHNR, CDR2 FQNEAQ, per germline (reference sequence). J gave up 1 base and V 5 bases, and 8 bases lay outside the gene matches. The CDR3 sequence is 16 residues long. The CDR3 reads CASSLLRDRDNYGYTF. The CDR3 region has the DNA TGTGCCAGCAGCCTTTTAAGGGACAGGGATAACTATGGCTACACCTTC.

The chain is built from TRBV5-1 and TRBJ2-7; unclear D gene. Germline V lookup: CDR1 SGHRS, CDR2 YFSETQ. CDR3 size: 13 residues. V lost 5 bases and J lost 2, with 11 bases in between. Written as DNA, the CDR3 is TGCGCCAGCAGGAGTGACATAACCTACGAGCAGTACTTC. Residues: CASRSDITYEQYF.

The rearrangement links TRBV18 to TRBJ2-5; D tentatively fits TRBD1 or TRBD2 (6 bases each). The J call may be mistaken, given a closer DNA end match to TRBJ2-7. Germline V gene data show CDR1 as KGHSH and CDR2 as LQKENI. CDR3 size: 15 residues. Written as DNA, the CDR3 is TGTGCCAGCTCACCGGGGGGCGGGGAGGTCCACGAGCAGTACTTC. Its protein is CASSPGGGEVHEQYF.

This chain connects TRBV19 to TRBJ2-2; 8 bases are shared with TRBD1. The junction had 4 bases not matched to a gene; V was cut back by 0 bases and J by 7 bases. Germline V gives CDR1 LNHDA, CDR2 SQIVND (reference sequence). This CDR3 region has 15 residues. CDR3 loop: CASSIDRQGFGELFF. DNA for the CDR3: TGTGCCAGTAGTATAGATCGACAGGGGTTCGGGGAGCTGTTTTTT.

The chain has TRBV6-1 and TRBJ1-1; 7 bases are a match to TRBD1. After removal of 7 bases from V and 1 base from J, the junction contained 9 bases not matched to a gene. Germline V gene data show CDR1 as MNHNS and CDR2 as SASEGT. The CDR3 loop spans 15 amino acids. The DNA for the CDR3 is TGTGCCAGCACGGAGGTAGGGGGCAAGAACACTGAAGCTTTCTTT. Residues: CASTEVGGKNTEAFF.

The gene calls are TRBV6-4 and TRBJ2-3; 7 nucleotides line up with TRBD1. V shed 4 bases and J 5 bases; nucleotides not matched to a gene: 12. Germline lookup yields CDR1 MRHNA and CDR2 SNTAGT. This CDR3 is 16 amino acids long. As DNA, the CDR3 is TGTGCCAGCAGTGCACTTGGAGGTCAGGGGGTAGATACGCAGTATTTT. Translating it yields CASSALGGQGVDTQYF.

The chain is built from TRBV25-1 and TRBJ2-2; perhaps TRBD1 as D (6 bases). The CDR3 contains 14 residues. CDR1 MGHDK and CDR2 SYGVNS come from the germline V gene. Trimming took 4 bases from V and 4 from J, leaving 10 bases between them. The CDR3: CASSGQDGTGELFF. DNA of the CDR3: TGTGCCAGCAGTGGACAGGATGGCACCGGGGAGCTGTTTTTT.

The chain uses TRBV2 and TRBJ1-1; D remains unclear. Germline V gives CDR1 SNHLY, CDR2 FYNNEI. Trimming cost V 1 base and J 10 bases, with 13 bases left between them. This CDR3 contains 13 residues. The CDR3, as DNA: TGTGCCAGCAGTGAAGTGGAAGGCGGAAGAGCTTTCTTT. Its protein is CASSEVEGGRAFF.

Only a few counts were recorded for this clone. The genes are TRBV15 and TRBJ2-5, with TRBD2 identical over 14 bases. Germline CDR1 is LNHNV and CDR2 is YYDKDF (reference sequence). This CDR3 contains 16 residues. V lost 5 bases to trimming and J lost 1 base; unmatched junction nucleotides: 3. The CDR3 region has the DNA TGTGCCACCAGCCGGGGACTAGCGGGGGTCCAAGAGACCCAGTACTTC. Encoded protein: CATSRGLAGVQETQYF. Full variable domain (outside the CDR3, taken from reference TRBV15 and TRBJ2-5): DAMVIQNPRYQVTQFGKPVTLSCSQTLNHNVMYWYQQKSSQAPKLLFHYYDKDFNNEADTPDNFQSRRPNTSFCFLDIRSPGLGDTAMYLCATSRGLAGVQETQYFGPGTRLLVL.

This chain uses TRBV19 with TRBJ2-1, with 7 bases lining up with TRBD2. V lost 7 bases, J lost 5 bases, and 8 bases stayed unmatched. Germline loops: CDR1 LNHDA, CDR2 SQIVND (reference sequence). This CDR3 has 14 amino acids. The CDR3 bases are TGTGCCAGTACCCCAGCGGGAACTGACAATGAGCAGTTCTTC. Translating gives CASTPAGTDNEQFF.

This clone was recorded a few times. The chain is built from TRBV7-3 and TRBJ1-1; no reliable D call. V was cut by 2 bases and J by 1 base, with 5 bases left in between. Germline V gives CDR1 SGHTA, CDR2 FQGTGA. The CDR3 extends over 13 amino acids. DNA for the CDR3: TGTGCCAGCAGCTTACAGAGGAACACTGAAGCTTTCTTT. This encodes CASSLQRNTEAFF.

Remarks on this clone: The same CDR3 also results from other DNA sequences found in this sample. The J gene is TRBJ2-2, the V gene TRBV2, with 10 bases aligning to TRBD2. Germline V CDR1 and CDR2: SNHLY, FYNNEI. The CDR3 is 16 residues long. V trimming: 3 bases; J trimming: 2 bases; junction bases outside the gene matches: 3. Here the CDR3 reads CASSDLAGVNTGELFF. The CDR3, as DNA: TGTGCCAGCAGTGATCTAGCGGGAGTAAACACCGGGGAGCTGTTTTTT.